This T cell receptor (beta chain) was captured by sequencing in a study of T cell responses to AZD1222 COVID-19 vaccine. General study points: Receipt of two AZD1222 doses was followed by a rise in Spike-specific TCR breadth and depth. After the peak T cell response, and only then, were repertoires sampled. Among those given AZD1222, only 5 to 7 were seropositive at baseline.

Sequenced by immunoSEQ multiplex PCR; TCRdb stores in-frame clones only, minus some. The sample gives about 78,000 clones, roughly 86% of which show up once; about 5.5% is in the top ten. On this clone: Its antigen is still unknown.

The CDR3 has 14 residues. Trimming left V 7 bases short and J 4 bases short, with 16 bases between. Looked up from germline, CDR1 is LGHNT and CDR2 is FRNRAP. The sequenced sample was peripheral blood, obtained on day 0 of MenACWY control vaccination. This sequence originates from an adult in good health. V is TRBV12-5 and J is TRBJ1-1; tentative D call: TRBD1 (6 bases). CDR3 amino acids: CASAKRLDSTEAFF. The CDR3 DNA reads TGTGCTAGTGCTAAACGACTGGACAGCACTGAAGCTTTCTTT. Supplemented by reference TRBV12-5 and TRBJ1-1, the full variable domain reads DARVTQTPRHKVTEMGQEVTMRCQPILGHNTVFWYRQTMMQGLELLAYFRNRAPLDDSGMPKDRFSAEMPDATLATLKIQPSEPRDSAVYFCASAKRLDSTEAFFGQGTRLTVV.